These T cell receptor beta chains were read from a single sample in a study of Ad26.COV2.S vaccination and SARS-CoV-2 variants. Using immunoSEQ multiplex PCR, the repertoire was profiled, and TCRdb retains in-frame clones only, with some absent. The top ten clones hold 6.4% of a sample with 300,000 to 350,000 clones, about 85% of them seen once. The sequencing here drew on peripheral blood, taken in a trial of Ad26.COV2.S vaccine versus placebo. The receptors derive from a person between 18 and 65 years old who received the Ad26.COV2.S COVID-19 vaccine or a placebo. The CDR3 runs from the conserved cysteine through the conserved F or W. The D gene is left open where the match is weak. Size tells how often a clone was seen (once, few, many) or the class of an expanded clone, and some rows leave it out.

d_call: -
j_call: TRBJ2-2
v_call: TRBV6-1
clone_size: -
cdr3_nt: TGTGCCAGCAGTGAAGCTCGGCGGGAGAACACCGGGGAGCTGTTTTTT
cdr3_aa: CASSEARRENTGELFF

d_call: -
j_call: TRBJ2-3
v_call: TRBV27
clone_size: -
cdr3_nt: TGTGCCAGCAGTTTTGGCAGGACTAGCACAGATACGCAGTATTTT
cdr3_aa: CASSFGRTSTDTQYF

d_call: TRBD1
j_call: TRBJ2-1
v_call: TRBV28
clone_size: once
cdr3_nt: TGTGCCAGCAGTTCGCACGACAGGGGTTCCCCGTTCTTC
cdr3_aa: CASSSHDRGSPFF

d_call: -
j_call: TRBJ1-5
v_call: TRBV7-9
clone_size: -
cdr3_nt: TGTGCCAGCAGCCCCACGAGAGGAGGGCGGAATCAGCCCCAGCATTTT
cdr3_aa: CASSPTRGGRNQPQHF

d_call: -
j_call: TRBJ2-7
v_call: TRBV7-9
clone_size: -
cdr3_nt: TGTGCCAGCAGCGTAGCGGAGGGCCGCCTATCCTACGAGCAGTACTTC
cdr3_aa: CASSVAEGRLSYEQYF

d_call: TRBD1
j_call: TRBJ2-6
v_call: TRBV29-1
clone_size: -
cdr3_nt: TGCAGCGTTACAGGGGGAGCTGGGGCCAACGTCCTGACTTTC
cdr3_aa: CSVTGGAGANVLTF

d_call: TRBD2
j_call: TRBJ2-1
v_call: TRBV7-9
clone_size: -
cdr3_nt: TGTGCCAGCAGCAGCATAGCGGGAGTGGAAGACAATGAGCAGTTCTTC
cdr3_aa: CASSSIAGVEDNEQFF

d_call: -
j_call: TRBJ2-1
v_call: TRBV7-3
clone_size: -
cdr3_nt: TGTGCCAGCGGGAGGCTCAGCTCCTACAATGAGCAGTTCTTC
cdr3_aa: CASGRLSSYNEQFF

d_call: -
j_call: TRBJ2-2
v_call: TRBV7-2
clone_size: few
cdr3_nt: TGTGCCAGCAGCCCCGGGCCCTTAACTAACACCGGGGAGCTGTTTTTT
cdr3_aa: CASSPGPLTNTGELFF

d_call: TRBD2
j_call: TRBJ2-7
v_call: TRBV4-2
clone_size: -
cdr3_nt: TGTGCCAGCAGCCAAGCAACTAGCGGGGGAAGCTACGAGCAGTACTTC
cdr3_aa: CASSQATSGGSYEQYF

d_call: -
j_call: TRBJ2-1
v_call: TRBV4-3
clone_size: once
cdr3_nt: TGCGCCAGCAGCCAATTATGGTCTCAGGCCGCCAGCTCCTACAATGAGCAGTTCTTC
cdr3_aa: CASSQLWSQAASSYNEQFF

d_call: -
j_call: TRBJ2-1
v_call: TRBV9
clone_size: -
cdr3_nt: TGTGCCAGCAGCGTGGGGAGGGGGTCCGATGAGCAGTTCTTC
cdr3_aa: CASSVGRGSDEQFF

d_call: -
j_call: TRBJ2-7
v_call: TRBV29-1
clone_size: once
cdr3_nt: TGCAGCGTTCAGTACACCTCCTACGAGCAGTACTTC
cdr3_aa: CSVQYTSYEQYF

d_call: -
j_call: TRBJ2-3
v_call: TRBV5-1
clone_size: -
cdr3_nt: TGCGCCAGCAGCTTGGAACAGATCACAGATACGCAGTATTTT
cdr3_aa: CASSLEQITDTQYF

d_call: -
j_call: TRBJ1-3
v_call: TRBV15
clone_size: once
cdr3_nt: TGTGCCACCAGCAGAGACCAACAGGGCCTATTGAGCTCTGGAAACACCATATATTTT
cdr3_aa: CATSRDQQGLLSSGNTIYF

d_call: -
j_call: TRBJ1-5
v_call: TRBV9
clone_size: -
cdr3_nt: TGTGCCAGCAGCGTAGGACAGTATAGCAATCAGCCCCAGCATTTT
cdr3_aa: CASSVGQYSNQPQHF

d_call: -
j_call: TRBJ2-2
v_call: TRBV2
clone_size: -
cdr3_nt: TGTGCCAGCAGTGTGACTAACGGGGAGCTGTTTTTT
cdr3_aa: CASSVTNGELFF

d_call: -
j_call: TRBJ2-4
v_call: TRBV4-3
clone_size: once
cdr3_nt: TGCGCCAGCAGCCAAGGTACAAGAGCCAAAAACATTCAGTACTTC
cdr3_aa: CASSQGTRAKNIQYF

d_call: -
j_call: TRBJ1-4
v_call: TRBV4-2
clone_size: -
cdr3_nt: TGTGCCAGCAGCCAAGGACAGTTCAATGAAAAACTGTTTTTT
cdr3_aa: CASSQGQFNEKLFF

d_call: TRBD1
j_call: TRBJ2-7
v_call: TRBV19
clone_size: -
cdr3_nt: TGTGCCAGTAGCTCGACAGGGGCTCAGGACGAGCAGTACTTC
cdr3_aa: CASSSTGAQDEQYF

d_call: -
j_call: TRBJ1-4
v_call: TRBV30
clone_size: once
cdr3_nt: TGTGCCTGGAGGGACTGGGGGTTGAAAAAACTGTTTTTT
cdr3_aa: CAWRDWGLKKLFF

d_call: -
j_call: TRBJ1-5
v_call: TRBV5-6
clone_size: -
cdr3_nt: TGTGCCAGCAGTTCCGTGGGCCAGGGAGGGTATCAGCCCCAGCATTTT
cdr3_aa: CASSSVGQGGYQPQHF

d_call: -
j_call: TRBJ1-4
v_call: TRBV4-1
clone_size: -
cdr3_nt: TGCGCCAGCAGCCAAGCCGACAACAGGGCAAAACTGTTTTTT
cdr3_aa: CASSQADNRAKLFF

d_call: -
j_call: TRBJ1-1
v_call: TRBV9
clone_size: once
cdr3_nt: TGTGCCAGCAGCCCAGGTGGGGCGGGGCAGAACACTGAAGCTTTCTTT
cdr3_aa: CASSPGGAGQNTEAFF

d_call: -
j_call: TRBJ1-5
v_call: TRBV6-2/TRBV6-3
clone_size: -
cdr3_nt: TGTGCCAGCAGTTACGGGGTAGGGCGACGGAATCAGCCCCAGCATTTT
cdr3_aa: CASSYGVGRRNQPQHF